The clone carrying this T cell receptor (beta chain) was found a few times. Trimming took 2 bases from V and 6 from J; bases not matched to a gene: 7. This CDR3 comprises 15 residues. Per the germline V gene, CDR1 is MRHNA and CDR2 is SNTAGT. The PCR contained 60 Vbeta and 13 Jbeta primers. Libraries were prepared by immunoSEQ multiplex PCR; TCRdb keeps only in-frame clonotypes and omits some of them. The sample includes approximately 210,000 clones, about 80% of them seen just once. This sample was taken from a study of cytomegalovirus exposure and HLA in healthy donors. Material: PBMCs. J is TRBJ2-1 and V is TRBV6-4, with TRBD2 matching 7 bases. This receptor was identified in a male donor in good health and CMV-seronegative. The DNA of the CDR3 is TGTGCCAGCAGTGACCTCCCAGGGAGGGGCAATGAGCAGTTCTTC. Translated: CASSDLPGRGNEQFF.